This T cell receptor beta chain was documented in a study of blood T cell repertoires in COVID-19. CDR1 SNHLY and CDR2 FYNNEI come from the germline V gene. The CDR3 is 15 amino acids. V shed 5 bases and J shed 2 bases, with 13 bases lying between them. Generated by immunoSEQ multiplex PCR, the TCRdb table keeps only in-frame clones and is missing some. Here the sample spans approximately 500,000 clones, 70% to 90% being singletons. This receptor was obtained from a human donor in a cohort sampled during active COVID-19. The specimen sequenced was peripheral blood. V is TRBV2 and J is TRBJ1-5; perhaps TRBD1 as D (6 bases). In DNA, the CDR3 is TGTGCCAGCAGTCCCTCAGGGGTCGGCAATCAGCCCCAGCATTTT. As protein: CASSPSGVGNQPQHF.